The entry below describes one T cell receptor beta chain. Only in-frame clones appear in the TCRdb table, and some are missing; sequencing was by immunoSEQ multiplex PCR. In the table there are over 15,000 clones, 65% to 90% of which are singletons. The sample is drawn from a study of OX40 agonist ivuxolimab in advanced cancers. The wider study: Patients were dosed with the agonistic anti-OX40 (CD134) antibody ivuxolimab.

Patients were excluded for autoimmune disease history or systemic immunosuppression. Baseline, cycle 4 day 1, and cycle 7 day 1 were the blood sampling points. Germline values: CDR1 SGHTA, CDR2 FQGTGA. After removal of 5 bases from V and 7 bases from J, the junction contained 11 bases not matched to a gene. The CDR3 consists of 15 residues. The chain combines TRBV7-3 with TRBJ2-3; 8 bases fit TRBD2. Sequences were derived from CD4+ or CD8+ T cells sorted from blood, sampled in a trial of the OX40 agonist ivuxolimab. The TCR was taken from an adult with an advanced solid tumor such as melanoma, head and neck, liver or kidney cancer. CDR3 sequence: CASSPGLAGSHTQYF. As DNA, the CDR3 is TGTGCCAGCAGCCCAGGGTTAGCGGGGTCGCATACGCAGTATTTT.